The sequence of this TCR beta chain was determined in a study of control samples from healthy donors and cancer patients. TCRdb's table, derived via immunoSEQ multiplex PCR, lists solely in-frame clones and lacks some. The table records about 130,000 clones, roughly 92% of them present only once. V lost 3 bases to trimming and J lost 3 bases; unmatched junction nucleotides: 2. Germline CDR1 is SEHNR and CDR2 is FQNEAQ (reference sequence). This CDR3 is 15 amino acids long. The gene calls are TRBV7-9 and TRBJ2-3, with 11 nucleotides matching TRBD2. The material sequenced was blood. The receptor was isolated from a man younger than 35 in good health. The chain's CDR3 is CASSLTSGVTDTQYF. CDR3 bases: TGTGCCAGCAGCTTGACTAGCGGGGTTACAGATACGCAGTATTTT. Filled out from reference TRBV7-9 and TRBJ2-3, the complete variable domain reads DTGVSQNPRHKITKRGQNVTFRCDPISEHNRLYWYRQTLGQGPEFLTYFQNEAQLEKSRLLSDRFSAERPKGSFSTLEIQRTEQGDSAMYLCASSLTSGVTDTQYFGPGTRLTVL.